This T cell receptor (beta chain) was obtained from a study of cytomegalovirus exposure and HLA in healthy donors. General study results and limits: Later analysis showed most CMV-associated TCR beta chains appearing HLA-restricted. Confirmation was obtained in vitro that a few CMV-associated chains are specific for CMV antigens. Researchers catalogued roughly 170 TCR beta chains as cytomegalovirus-associated.

Primers for the PCR totalled 60 Vbeta and 13 Jbeta. The protocol was immunoSEQ multiplex PCR, while the TCRdb copy is restricted to in-frame clones and leaves out a portion. The sample has around 190,000 clones, about 76% seen once. Per the germline V gene, CDR1 is MGHRA and CDR2 is YSYEKL. Trimming shortened V by 0 bases and J by 4 bases, and 7 bases separated the two germline ends. CDR3 length: 14 amino acids. Comment on this clone: Its antigen is not known.

The TCR was taken from a woman aged 45 to 65 in good health and CMV-seronegative. The chain uses TRBV4-1 and TRBJ2-1; a weak D match, TRBD2 (5 bases). Specimen: PBMCs. The CDR3 region is CASSQEGAYNEQFF. The CDR3, as DNA: TGCGCCAGCAGCCAAGAGGGAGCATACAATGAGCAGTTCTTC.